Each of the 30 T cell receptor beta chains below was sequenced from the same sample in a study of T cells after yellow fever vaccination. TCRdb ran MiXCR on the 5' RACE reads and lists one entry per CDR3 protein. Found here are tens of thousands of distinct CDR3 sequences, about 7% of them singletons; the top ten hold about 40%. Source: CD8+ T cells sorted from PBMCs, taken approximately 47 days after the first yellow fever vaccination. The source of these receptors is a man between 18 and 29 years old who received the YFV17D yellow fever vaccine.

This clonotype was counted only a few times. The chain employs TRBV14 and TRBJ1-1; D unclear. Looked up from germline, CDR1 is SGHDN and CDR2 is FVKESK. The CDR3 length is 13 residues. The V end lost 1 base, the J end lost 5 bases, and 8 bases lay between the germline ends. The CDR3 region is CASSQASWTEAFF. CDR3 bases: TGTGCCAGCAGCCAAGCTTCGTGGACTGAAGCTTTCTTT.

This clonotype has more than one count but fewer than ten. J is TRBJ2-7 and V is TRBV4-1, with D possibly TRBD1 on 5 matching bases. This CDR3 comprises 15 residues. Germline V gene sequence: CDR1 MGHRA, CDR2 YSYEKL. V was cut by 0 bases and J by 3 bases, with 12 bases left in between. CDR3 bases: TGCGCCAGCAGCCAAGAGGGCCAGGGAATCTACGAGCAGTACTTC. Amino acids: CASSQEGQGIYEQYF.

This clonotype was counted only a few times. This chain connects TRBV6-5 to TRBJ1-1, with TRBD1 matching 7 bases. Germline V lookup: CDR1 MNHEY, CDR2 SVGAGI. Losses at the gene ends were 2 bases for V and 5 bases for J; bases not matched to a gene: 5. The CDR3 has 14 residues. The CDR3 here is CASSYDQGVTEAFF. DNA for the CDR3: TGTGCCAGCAGTTACGATCAGGGGGTTACTGAAGCTTTCTTT.

This clonotype was detected ten times or more. The chain employs TRBV25-1 and TRBJ1-2, with TRBD1 matching 7 bases. Germline loops: CDR1 MGHDK, CDR2 SYGVNS. The CDR3 runs to 15 residues. J gave up 0 bases and V 4 bases, and 5 bases lay outside the gene matches. The CDR3 DNA follows: TGTGCCAGCAGTGGGACAGGTGGGGCTAACTATGGCTACACCTTC. Protein: CASSGTGGANYGYTF.

This clonotype came up many times. The rearrangement joins TRBV7-9 to TRBJ2-5; D call uncertain. The germline CDR1 and CDR2 sequences are SEHNR and FQNEAQ (reference sequence). The CDR3 extends over 15 amino acids. V was trimmed by 0 bases and J by 1 base, leaving 9 bases between them. The CDR3 nucleotides are TGTGCCAGCAGCTTAGCCTACGGCCTCCAAGAGACCCAGTACTTC. Amino acid sequence: CASSLAYGLQETQYF.

A remark on this clonotype: A much more abundant neighbour one base away suggests this may be a read error. This CDR3 is missing its conserved last phenylalanine or tryptophan, likely due to a read error. This chain links TRBV7-6 with TRBJ1-4; D ambiguous. CDR1 is SGHVS, CDR2 FNYEAQ, per germline. Trimming left V 5 bases short and J 5 bases short, with 12 bases between. The CDR3 runs 14 residues. CDR3 sequence reads: CASSRGPGNEKLFL. The CDR3 region has the DNA TGTGCCAGCAGCCGCGGGCCGGGGAATGAAAAACTGTTTCTT.

The V call is TRBV9, the J call TRBJ2-2; D ambiguous. V was clipped by 4 bases and J by 4 bases, with 5 bases between them. Germline CDR1 reads SGDLS; CDR2 reads YYNGEE. The CDR3 loop spans 12 amino acids. This chain's CDR3 is CASSSGTGELFF. The CDR3 bases are TGTGCCAGCAGCTCCGGCACCGGGGAGCTGTTTTTT.

This clonotype was picked up one time. A clone one base away is much larger, so this may be a read error. V is TRBV21-1 and J is TRBJ2-7; whether TRBD1, the table's D call, matches the DNA was not checked. TRBV21-1 is classified as a pseudogene. This CDR3 region has 15 residues. CDR3 in amino acids: CASGGVVGGNYEQYV. DNA for the CDR3: TGTGCCAGCGGGGGGGTTGTAGGAGGCAACTACGAGCAGTACGTC.

This clonotype came up many times. The chain employs TRBV7-9 and TRBJ2-2, with D perhaps matching TRBD1 (5 bases). Per the germline V gene, CDR1 is SEHNR and CDR2 is FQNEAQ (reference sequence). The CDR3 totals 16 residues. The ends were cut back, 3 bases at V and 1 base at J, with 12 bases in the middle. CDR3 coding DNA: TGTGCCAGCAGCTTCCTAACAGGTTGGAACACCGGGGAGCTGTTTTTT. Protein: CASSFLTGWNTGELFF.

This clonotype was seen many times. The DNA for the CDR3 is TGCAGCGTCACAACAGGGATCAGCTACGAGCAGTACTTC. Protein product: CSVTTGISYEQYF. This sequence joins TRBV29-1 and TRBJ2-7, with D tentatively TRBD1 (6 bases). V dropped 6 bases and J dropped 3 bases, with 15 bases sitting between them. The V gene's germline CDR1 is SQVTM and CDR2 ANQGSEA. The CDR3 loop spans 13 amino acids.

The sample holds many counts of this clonotype. V and J are TRBV6-1 and TRBJ2-7, with a weak D call TRBD1 (5 bases). CDR1 is MNHNS and CDR2 is SASEGT in the germline V gene. V dropped 1 base and J dropped 3 bases, with 7 bases sitting between them. The CDR3 is 13 amino acids. In DNA form, the CDR3 reads TGTGCCAGCAGTGAAGGCAGGGTCTACGAGCAGTACTTC. This translates into CASSEGRVYEQYF.

The chain links TRBV5-1 to TRBJ2-7; D might be TRBD2 (6 bases). With 5 bases removed from V and 5 bases from J, the gap between germline ends came to 17 bases. The CDR3 runs to 14 residues. Germline lookup yields CDR1 SGHRS and CDR2 YFSETQ. The CDR3 is CASRGRPKEDEQYV. CDR3 nucleotide sequence: TGCGCCAGCAGGGGGAGGCCCAAGGAGGACGAGCAGTACGTC.

This clonotype was seen many times. V is TRBV29-1 and J is TRBJ2-3; D uncertain. Per the germline V gene, CDR1 is SQVTM and CDR2 is ANQGSEA. The CDR3 contains 13 residues. V lost 4 bases, J lost 2 bases, and 10 bases lay in between. This CDR3 reads CSVVVYNTDTQYF. The CDR3 DNA is TGCAGCGTTGTTGTGTATAACACAGATACGCAGTATTTT.

Ten or more counts support this clonotype. This sequence joins TRBV7-9 and TRBJ1-4; D remains unclear. Per the germline V gene, CDR1 is SEHNR and CDR2 is FQNEAQ (reference sequence). The CDR3 covers 13 residues. V gave up 4 bases and J gave up 8 bases, with 11 bases separating them. CDR3 DNA sequence: TGTGCCAGCAGCTCCAAGGGCCGGGAAAAACTGTTTTTT. Translated: CASSSKGREKLFF.

This sequence joins TRBV11-2 and TRBJ2-5, with D possibly being TRBD1 or TRBD2 (5 bases each). The V end lost 3 bases, the J end lost 3 bases, and 20 bases lay between the germline ends. Germline-derived CDR1 and CDR2 are SGHAT and FQNNGV. The CDR3 contains 17 residues. CDR3 in amino acids: CASSLGQVEVGEETQYF. In DNA, the CDR3 is TGTGCCAGCAGCTTGGGGCAGGTGGAGGTCGGGGAAGAGACCCAGTACTTC.

V usage is TRBV6-5 and J usage is TRBJ1-3; no definite D call. The V gene's germline CDR1 is MNHEY and CDR2 SVGAGI. The V end lost 2 bases, the J end lost 4 bases, and 6 bases lay between the germline ends. The CDR3 contains 13 residues. The DNA of the CDR3 is TGTGCCAGCAGTTACACCTCCGGAAACACCATATATTTT. This encodes CASSYTSGNTIYF.

The chain links TRBV12-3 or TRBV12-4 to TRBJ2-7; 8 nucleotides agree with TRBD1. J was trimmed by 5 bases and V by 6 bases; bases with no gene match: 9. There are 14 residues in the CDR3. CDR3 nucleotides: TGTGCCAGCAGCCCCGGACAGGGAAGGAACGAGCAGTACTTC. Protein sequence: CASSPGQGRNEQYF.

The sample holds many counts of this clonotype. Germline and junction disagree at one end, which may indicate a read error. The chain has TRBV7-7 and TRBJ2-3; 10 nucleotides align to TRBD1. The CDR3 is 15 residues long. Germline loops: CDR1 SSHAT, CDR2 FNYEAQ (reference sequence). CDR3 protein: CASSSGQGHTDTQYF. The DNA of the CDR3 is TGTGCTAGCAGCTCGGGACAGGGGCACACAGATACGCAGTATTTT.

This clonotype appeared many times. This chain links TRBV15 with TRBJ1-5, with no clear D. V was shortened by 6 bases and J by 1 base, with 10 bases between the two germline ends. Per the germline V gene, CDR1 is LNHNV and CDR2 is YYDKDF (reference sequence). CDR3 length: 14 amino acids. The CDR3 DNA sequence: TGTGCCACCAGTAGCCTAGGCAGCAATCAGCCCCAGCATTTT. This gives the protein CATSSLGSNQPQHF.

This clonotype appeared many times. J is TRBJ2-3 and V is TRBV7-3; D perhaps matches TRBD1 (6 bases). The CDR3 totals 15 residues. The ends were cut back, 5 bases at V and 0 bases at J, with 12 bases in the middle. From germline, CDR1 is SGHTA and CDR2 FQGTGA. The CDR3 nucleotides read TGTGCCAGCAGCATGTTACAGGGAAGCACAGATACGCAGTATTTT. It is translated as CASSMLQGSTDTQYF.

This rearrangement joins TRBV7-9 to TRBJ2-3; 8 nucleotides align to TRBD1. V dropped 6 bases and J dropped 1; count of bases not matched to a gene: 9. The CDR3 has 16 amino acids. Looked up from germline, CDR1 is SEHNR and CDR2 is FQNEAQ (reference sequence). DNA for the CDR3: TGTGCCAGCAGTTACTCAGCGACAGGGGGCACAGATACGCAGTATTTT. It codes for CASSYSATGGTDTQYF.

The table lists this clonotype with many counts. This rearrangement joins TRBV7-2 to TRBJ2-7, with unresolved D. Germline values: CDR1 SGHTA, CDR2 FQGNSA. This CDR3 spans 11 amino acids. V was pared by 5 bases and J by 3 bases, with 5 bases between. The CDR3 bases are TGTGCCAGCAGCCCCCTCTACGAGCAGTACTTC. Translation: CASSPLYEQYF.

This clonotype came up many times. CDR3: CASSSQRQTQYF. The CDR3 DNA sequence: TGTGCCAGCAGCTCGCAAAGGCAGACCCAGTACTTC. The chain joins TRBV7-9 to TRBJ2-5; D not resolved. Germline CDR1 and CDR2: SEHNR and FQNEAQ (reference sequence). The CDR3 is 12 residues long. V shed 4 bases and J shed 6 bases, with 9 bases lying between them.

The chain is built from TRBV5-1 and TRBJ1-1; TRBD1 agrees at 7 bases. The germline V gene encodes CDR1 SGHRS and CDR2 YFSETQ. The V segment lost 3 bases and the J segment 5 bases; nucleotides outside the gene matches: 7. The CDR3 has 14 amino acids. CDR3: CASSWREGATEAFF. The CDR3 DNA sequence: TGCGCCAGCAGCTGGCGGGAGGGGGCAACTGAAGCTTTCTTT.

This clonotype has at least ten counts. This chain connects TRBV12-3 or TRBV12-4 to TRBJ2-3; possible D gene TRBD1, 5 bases. Trimming took 1 base from V and 4 from J, leaving 6 bases between them. The CDR3 consists of 13 residues. The CDR3 DNA reads as TGTGCCAGCAGTTTAGGGGGCTCAGATACGCAGTATTTT. Its protein product is CASSLGGSDTQYF.

The rearrangement links TRBV25-1 to TRBJ2-1; D is undetermined. In germline, CDR1 is MGHDK, CDR2 SYGVNS. V was trimmed by 4 bases and J by 10 bases, leaving 23 bases between them. The CDR3 is made up of 16 amino acids. Written as DNA, the CDR3 is TGTGCCAGCAGTGGAGAAACCTTTCAGCCCCCCGGCGAGCAGTTCTTC. Its translation: CASSGETFQPPGEQFF. The full variable domain, with the rest looked up from reference TRBV25-1 and TRBJ2-1, is EADIYQTPRYLVIGTGKKITLECSQTMGHDKMYWYQQDPGMELHLIHYSYGVNSTEKGDLSSESTVSRIRTEHFPLTLESARPSHTSQYLCASSGETFQPPGEQFFGPGTRLTVL.

This chain joins TRBV27 and TRBJ1-1; TRBD1 matches at 8 bases. The V gene end was trimmed by 6 bases and the J gene end by 0 bases; junction bases not matched to a gene: 6. Germline V gene lookup returns CDR1 MNHEY and CDR2 SMNVEV (reference sequence). The CDR3 is made up of 15 amino acids. The chain's CDR3 is CASRPGQAMNTEAFF. The CDR3 DNA is TGTGCCAGCAGACCGGGACAGGCCATGAACACTGAAGCTTTCTTT.

In this sample, this clonotype turned up many times. This chain uses TRBV4-3 with TRBJ2-2; possible D gene TRBD1, 5 bases. The V gene's germline CDR1 is LGHNA and CDR2 YSLEER. This CDR3 is 15 amino acids long. V lost 5 bases and J lost 0, with 10 bases in between. The CDR3 DNA is TGCGCCAGCAGCAGACAGCTTACGAACACCGGGGAGCTGTTTTTT. Its protein product is CASSRQLTNTGELFF.

This clonotype was observed many times. The J gene is TRBJ1-5, the V gene TRBV24-1, with 7 bases that match TRBD1. In germline, CDR1 is KGHDR, CDR2 SFDVKD. The length of the CDR3 is 15 residues. The V and J ends lost 4 bases and 6 bases, in that order; junction bases with no gene match: 8. CDR3 amino acids: CATSERGGPRQPQHF. CDR3 coding DNA: TGTGCCACCAGTGAACGAGGGGGCCCCCGTCAGCCCCAGCATTTT.

This clonotype was recorded at least ten times. V gene TRBV11-3 combines with J gene TRBJ2-2; possibly TRBD2 for D (5 bases). V gave up 1 base and J gave up 6 bases, with 12 bases separating them. This CDR3 spans 15 amino acids. Germline lookup yields CDR1 SGHNT and CDR2 YENEEA. This CDR3 is CASSLGGKMAGELFF. Here the CDR3 DNA reads TGTGCCAGCAGCTTAGGAGGGAAAATGGCCGGGGAGCTGTTTTTT. Supplemented by reference TRBV11-3 and TRBJ2-2, the full variable domain reads EAGVVQSPRYKIIEKKQPVAFWCNPISGHNTLYWYLQNLGQGPELLIRYENEEAVDDSQLPKDRFSAERLKGVDSTLKIQPAELGDSAVYLCASSLGGKMAGELFFGEGSRLTVL.